These T cell receptor beta chains were read from a single sample in a study of T-cell memory formation after mild COVID-19. Using its own MiXCR run on the 5' RACE reads, TCRdb lists one record per CDR3 protein. The repertoire holds roughly 240,000 distinct CDR3 sequences, with about a sixth as singletons. Sample: PBMCs or a T cell subset sorted from them (not recorded which). The receptors here all came from a man between 18 and 35 years old who had mild COVID-19 (a few samples of this study predate the infection). Cell type and time point are not known. CDR3s include the opening cysteine and the closing phenylalanine or tryptophan. A D gene is named only where the DNA matches it firmly. The listing skips clone size in some rows; elsewhere it reads once, few, many or a size class.

clone size	D gene	V gene	J gene	CDR3 DNA	CDR3 protein
many	TRBD2	TRBV6-5	TRBJ2-3	TGTGCCAGCAGACGCCTAGCGGGGGGGACCGAGCCGCAGTATTTT	CASRRLAGGTEPQYF
-	TRBD1	TRBV7-2	TRBJ1-2	TGTGCCAGCAGCTTCGCAGGGGGCAATGGCTACACCTTC	CASSFAGGNGYTF
few	TRBD1	TRBV7-2	TRBJ1-4	TGTGCCAGCAGCTTTGGAGGGACAGCAACTAATGAAAAACTGTTTTTT	CASSFGGTATNEKLFF
few	-	TRBV6-5	TRBJ2-2	TGTGCCAGCAGTTACTCGGTCATACCTGTCAACACCGGGGAGCTGTTTTTT	CASSYSVIPVNTGELFF
-	-	TRBV11-3	TRBJ2-1	TGTGCCAGCGGGTCGAGAGTAGATGAGCAGTTCTTC	CASGSRVDEQFF
-	-	TRBV6-2/TRBV6-3	TRBJ2-1	TGTGCCAGCAGTTATACAGGGAATGAGCAGTTCTTC	CASSYTGNEQFF
-	-	TRBV12-3/TRBV12-4	TRBJ1-6	TGTGCCAGCAGTAAACAGAGAACCTATAATTCACCCCTCCACTTT	CASSKQRTYNSPLHF
-	-	TRBV7-2	TRBJ1-2	TGTGCCAGCAGCTTATACCCCCCTAGTGGTACCTTC	CASSLYPPSGTF
few	-	TRBV6-5	TRBJ2-7	TGTGCCAGCAGTATAAAGGGCTCCTACGAGCAGTACTTC	CASSIKGSYEQYF
many	TRBD2	TRBV20-1	TRBJ2-3	TGCAGTGTCCCGGGACTAGCGGAGCGAGCAGATACGCAGTATTTT	CSVPGLAERADTQYF
-	TRBD1	TRBV9	TRBJ2-5	TGTGCCAGCAGCGTAGGACAGGGGAGGGAGACCCAGTACTTC	CASSVGQGRETQYF
few	-	TRBV6-1	TRBJ1-2	TGTGCCAGCAGTGAAGTGGGAAACTATGGCTACACCTTC	CASSEVGNYGYTF
-	-	TRBV4-1	TRBJ1-4	TGCGCCAGCAGCCAGCAACAAGAACTGTTTTTT	CASSQQQELFF
-	-	TRBV5-1	TRBJ1-2	TGCGCCAGCAGGGACGGACCGAGAGGGGGCTACACCTTC	CASRDGPRGGYTF
many	-	TRBV5-1	TRBJ1-1	TGCGCCAGCAGCCCGTCTTTGAACACTGAAGCTTTCTTT	CASSPSLNTEAFF
few	TRBD1	TRBV6-6	TRBJ2-2	TGTGCCAGCAGTTACTCCTCAGGACAGGGGGCCGGGGAGCTGTTTTTT	CASSYSSGQGAGELFF
few	TRBD1	TRBV6-5	TRBJ1-2	TGTGCCAGCAGTTACGGCGACAGGGGACACGGGTATGGCTACACCTTC	CASSYGDRGHGYGYTF
few	-	TRBV27	TRBJ2-2	TGTGCCAGCAGTTTATTTGGGAACACCGGGGAGCTGTTTTTT	CASSLFGNTGELFF
few	TRBD2	TRBV5-4	TRBJ2-3	TGTGCCAGCAGTTTTCGCTTAGCGGGGGGGACAGATACGCAGTATTTT	CASSFRLAGGTDTQYF
few	TRBD1	TRBV12-3/TRBV12-4	TRBJ2-1	TGTGCCAGCCGGCTCGGGACAGGGGTTTGGGAGCAGTTCTTC	CASRLGTGVWEQFF
-	-	TRBV5-1	TRBJ1-2	TGCGCCAGCAGCTTGGATTTTCGGGGCGTCGCCACCCCTGGCTATGGCTACACCTTC	CASSLDFRGVATPGYGYTF
few	TRBD1	TRBV12-3/TRBV12-4	TRBJ2-1	TGTGCCAGCAGTTCGCGGGACAGGGGTTATGAGCAGTTCTTC	CASSSRDRGYEQFF
many	-	TRBV7-8	TRBJ2-3	TGTGCCAGCAGCTTAGGAAGAGAAGATACGCAGTATTTT	CASSLGREDTQYF